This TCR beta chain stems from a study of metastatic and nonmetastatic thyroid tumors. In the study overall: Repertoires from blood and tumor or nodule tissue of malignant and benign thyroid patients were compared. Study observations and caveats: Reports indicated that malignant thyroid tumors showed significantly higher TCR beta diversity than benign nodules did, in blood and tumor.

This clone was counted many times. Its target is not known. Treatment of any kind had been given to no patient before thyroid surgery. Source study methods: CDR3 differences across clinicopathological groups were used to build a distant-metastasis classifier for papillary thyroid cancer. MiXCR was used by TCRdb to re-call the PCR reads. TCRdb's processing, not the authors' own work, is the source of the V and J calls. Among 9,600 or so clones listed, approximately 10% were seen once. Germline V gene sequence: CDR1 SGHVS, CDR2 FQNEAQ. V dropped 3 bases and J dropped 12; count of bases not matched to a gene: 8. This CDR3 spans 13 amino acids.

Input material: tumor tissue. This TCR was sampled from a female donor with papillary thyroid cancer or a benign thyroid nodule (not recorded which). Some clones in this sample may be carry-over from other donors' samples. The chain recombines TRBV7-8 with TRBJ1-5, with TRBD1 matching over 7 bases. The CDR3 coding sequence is TGTGCCAGCAGCTTCTCCCGGGACAGCCTCCAGCATTTT. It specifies CASSFSRDSLQHF.